The rows below give T cell receptor beta chains drawn from one sample of a study of CD4 T cells in relation to SARS-CoV-2 and coronaviruses. Method: immunoSEQ multiplex PCR; TCRdb's copy keeps in-frame clones and lacks some. This table has about 21,000 clones, 74% appearing once. Their antigen targets remain unknown. The sample was CD4+ T cells from PBMCs, cultured in vitro. These receptors were taken from a human donor in good health. CDR3s include the opening cysteine and the closing phenylalanine or tryptophan. The D gene is left open where the match is weak. A clone size is listed for some rows: how often the clone was seen (once, few, many), or a class if it is expanded.

TRBV10-3	TRBJ2-7	.	.	CANTREYGSYEQYF	TGTGCCAACACCAGGGAGTATGGATCCTACGAGCAGTACTTC
TRBV5-1	TRBJ2-2	.	.	CASSLLTAEGELFF	TGCGCCAGCAGCTTATTGACAGCAGAAGGGGAGCTGTTTTTT
TRBV14	TRBJ1-2	few	.	CASSQEWGDRHGYTF	TGTGCCAGCAGCCAAGAATGGGGCGACAGACATGGCTACACCTTC
TRBV10-3	TRBJ2-1	.	.	CATVTGPNEQFF	TGTGCCACCGTTACAGGGCCCAATGAGCAGTTCTTC
TRBV11-2	TRBJ1-1	.	.	CASSPIVGTEAFF	TGTGCCAGCAGCCCGATCGTGGGCACTGAAGCTTTCTTT
TRBV4-1	TRBJ2-5	.	.	CASSQKRTVETQYF	TGCGCCAGCAGCCAAAAGAGGACAGTGGAGACCCAGTACTTC
TRBV15	TRBJ2-3	.	.	CATSGRTGGGDTQYF	TGTGCCACCAGCGGACGAACAGGTGGTGGAGATACGCAGTATTTT
TRBV10-3	TRBJ2-4	.	.	CATSSGYENIQYF	TGTGCCACCTCGAGCGGGTACGAGAACATTCAGTACTTC
TRBV21-1	TRBJ2-3	.	.	CASSKEGDGSSDTQYF	TGTGCCAGCAGCAAAGAGGGAGACGGGAGCTCAGATACGCAGTATTTT
TRBV25-1	TRBJ2-2	.	.	CASSEFYDTGELFF	TGTGCCAGCAGTGAGTTCTATGACACCGGGGAGCTGTTTTTT
TRBV5-1	TRBJ2-3	.	TRBD2	CASGGTTSTDTQYF	TGCGCCAGCGGGGGGACTACAAGCACAGATACGCAGTATTTT
TRBV24-1	TRBJ1-1	.	.	CATSGTNTEAFF	TGTGCCACTAGTGGGACGAACACTGAAGCTTTCTTT
TRBV24-1	TRBJ2-5	.	TRBD2	CATSDSTSGIQETQYF	TGTGCCACCAGTGATTCCACTAGCGGGATACAAGAGACCCAGTACTTC